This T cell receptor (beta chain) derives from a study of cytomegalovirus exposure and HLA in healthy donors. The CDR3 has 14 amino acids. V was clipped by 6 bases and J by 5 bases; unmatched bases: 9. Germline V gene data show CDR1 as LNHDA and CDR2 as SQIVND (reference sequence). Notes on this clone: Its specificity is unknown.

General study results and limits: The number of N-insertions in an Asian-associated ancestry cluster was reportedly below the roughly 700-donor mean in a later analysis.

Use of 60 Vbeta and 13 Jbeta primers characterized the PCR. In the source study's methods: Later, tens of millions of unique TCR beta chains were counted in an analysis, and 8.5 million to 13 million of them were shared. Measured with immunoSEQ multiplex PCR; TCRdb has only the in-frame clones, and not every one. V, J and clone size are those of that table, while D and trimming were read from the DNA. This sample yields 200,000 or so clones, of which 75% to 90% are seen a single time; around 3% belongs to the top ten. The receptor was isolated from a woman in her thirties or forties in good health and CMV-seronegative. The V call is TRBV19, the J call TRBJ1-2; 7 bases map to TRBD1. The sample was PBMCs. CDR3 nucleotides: TGTGCCAGTAGACCAGGGGGGTCCCTTTATGGCTACACCTTC. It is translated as CASRPGGSLYGYTF.